This T cell receptor (beta chain) stems from a study of response to subunit inactivated influenza vaccine. Findings and limits, study-wide: It was suggested by the authors that few new T cells are recruited by each seasonal influenza vaccination.

Germline CDR1 is SNHLY and CDR2 is FYNNEI. The CDR3 is made up of 13 amino acids. The J segment lost 9 bases and the V segment lost 4 bases, leaving 6 bases of the junction unmatched. The count of this clonotype is one. Its specificity is unknown. One entry per CDR3 protein results from TCRdb running MiXCR on the RT-PCR reads. Of under 850,000 distinct CDR3 sequences in the sample, under 20% were seen once. The specimen was PBMCs from blood, collected 5 to 6 days after vaccination. The sequence came from a man in his forties or fifties who received an inactivated influenza vaccine. V usage is TRBV2 and J usage is TRBJ2-4; 7 positions agree with TRBD1. The CDR3 here is CASSGKAGGIQYF. The CDR3 nucleotides read TGTGCCAGCAGTGGCAAGGCAGGGGGCATTCAGTACTTC.